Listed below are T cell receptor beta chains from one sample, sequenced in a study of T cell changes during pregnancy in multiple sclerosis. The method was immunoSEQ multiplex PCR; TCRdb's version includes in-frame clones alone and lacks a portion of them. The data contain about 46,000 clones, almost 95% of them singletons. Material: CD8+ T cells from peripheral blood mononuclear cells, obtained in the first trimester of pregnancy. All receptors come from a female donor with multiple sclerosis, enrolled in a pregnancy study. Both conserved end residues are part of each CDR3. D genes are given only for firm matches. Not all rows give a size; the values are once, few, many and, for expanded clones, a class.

TGCGCCAGCAGCCCCTGGGACAGTAGCAATCAGCCCCAGCATTTT	CASSPWDSSNQPQHF	TRBJ1-5	TRBD1	TRBV5-1	.
TGTGCCAGCAGTTACGGTAGCAATCAGCCCCAGCATTTT	CASSYGSNQPQHF	TRBJ1-5	.	TRBV27	.
TGTGCCAGCAGCTTAACGGTCGGTTCGATCTATGGCTACACCTTC	CASSLTVGSIYGYTF	TRBJ1-2	.	TRBV7-3	.
TGTGCCAGCAGTCCCTTGGGGGCCAATGAGCAGTTCTTC	CASSPLGANEQFF	TRBJ2-1	.	TRBV27	.
TGTGCCAGCAGTTTATCAGAGACTAGCGCCAATGAGCAGTTCTTC	CASSLSETSANEQFF	TRBJ2-1	TRBD2	TRBV28	.
TGTGCCACCAGCAGCGTACTTGCAGGGACAGATACGCAGTATTTT	CATSSVLAGTDTQYF	TRBJ2-3	.	TRBV15	.
TGTGCCAGCAGCGAAAGGACAGGGGCTGAAGCTTTCTTT	CASSERTGAEAFF	TRBJ1-1	TRBD1	TRBV9	.
TGTGCCACCAGCTGGGGAAGGACAGGGGGCGTCTACGAGCAGTACTTC	CATSWGRTGGVYEQYF	TRBJ2-7	TRBD1	TRBV15	.
TGTGCCAGCAGCCCGGGGGGTAGCAATCAGCCCCAGCATTTT	CASSPGGSNQPQHF	TRBJ1-5	.	TRBV28	.
TGTGCCAGCAGCTTAGCAAGCAGGGAAGCTAACTATGGCTACACCTTC	CASSLASREANYGYTF	TRBJ1-2	.	TRBV7-9	.
TGTGCCAGCCACAATACTGAAGCTTTCTTT	CASHNTEAFF	TRBJ1-1	.	TRBV2	.
TGTGCCAGCGCGATGACAGGGGAAGTTGTGGACATTCAGTACTTC	CASAMTGEVVDIQYF	TRBJ2-4	TRBD1	TRBV27	.
TGTGCCAGCAGCTCCCCCACAGTCGGAAACACCATATATTTT	CASSSPTVGNTIYF	TRBJ1-3	.	TRBV7-3	.
TGTGCCAGCAGCCTCGGGACAGGTTCCACTGAAGCTTTCTTT	CASSLGTGSTEAFF	TRBJ1-1	TRBD1	TRBV28	.
TGTGCCAGCAGTTTGATGACAGGGGGTGTAGAGCAGTACTTC	CASSLMTGGVEQYF	TRBJ2-7	TRBD1	TRBV28	.
TGTGCCAGCAGCGGAGGGGACAGGGTGGAAAAACTGTTTTTT	CASSGGDRVEKLFF	TRBJ1-4	TRBD1	TRBV9	.
TGTGCTGTCCTCCGGGTCCCCTACGAGCAGTACTTC	CAVLRVPYEQYF	TRBJ2-7	.	TRBV11-2	.
TGTGCCAGCAGCACAGGGCCTGCCACCGGGGAGCTGTTTTTT	CASSTGPATGELFF	TRBJ2-2	.	TRBV6-5	few
TGTGCCAGTACGACTAGCACCTATGAGCAGTTCTTC	CASTTSTYEQFF	TRBJ2-1	TRBD2	TRBV19	.
TGTGCCACCTTCTACCGTCGGGGGGGCGGCTACACCTTC	CATFYRRGGGYTF	TRBJ1-2	.	TRBV2	.
TGTGCCAGCAGCGTAGGACAGGGGGGTCAGCCCCAGCATTTT	CASSVGQGGQPQHF	TRBJ1-5	TRBD1	TRBV9	.
TGTGCCAGCATCCCAGGGGGACTTAATTACAATGAGCAGTTCTTC	CASIPGGLNYNEQFF	TRBJ2-1	.	TRBV7-9	.
TGTGCCAGCTCACCTTCTGGGACACCTAACACTGAAGCTTTCTTT	CASSPSGTPNTEAFF	TRBJ1-1	.	TRBV7-3	.
TGTGCCAGCTCGTCTGAGCGGGTGAACACCGGGGAGCTGTTTTTT	CASSSERVNTGELFF	TRBJ2-2	.	TRBV18	.
TGTGCCAGCAGCTTAGTCGGGACAGAAAACAATGAGCAGTTCTTC	CASSLVGTENNEQFF	TRBJ2-1	TRBD1	TRBV7-9	.
TGTGCCAGCAGCCAGACAGGGGGCGCGGAGGGCTACACCTTC	CASSQTGGAEGYTF	TRBJ1-2	TRBD1	TRBV6-4	medium-sized
TGTGCCAGCAGCATCGGACAGAGCATGAACACTGAAGCTTTCTTT	CASSIGQSMNTEAFF	TRBJ1-1	.	TRBV7-6	.
TGTGCCAGCAGTTCCTCCGGACACTATAGCAATCAGCCCCAGCATTTT	CASSSSGHYSNQPQHF	TRBJ1-5	.	TRBV27	.
TGCGCCAGCAGCACTACTAGCGGAAGCTCCTACGAGCAGTACTTC	CASSTTSGSSYEQYF	TRBJ2-7	TRBD2	TRBV5-1	.
TGTGCCAGCAGTGTCGGACAGGGTCTTCGTGGCTACACCTTC	CASSVGQGLRGYTF	TRBJ1-2	TRBD1	TRBV27	few
TGTGCCAGCAGCCTATCTGACAGGGTCGAGCAGTACTTC	CASSLSDRVEQYF	TRBJ2-7	TRBD1	TRBV14	.
TGTGCCAGCAGCGTAGACCTAGCGGGGGTTGGTGAGCAGTTCTTC	CASSVDLAGVGEQFF	TRBJ2-1	TRBD2	TRBV9	.
TGTGCCAGCAGCTTCCCTACGGGGGGCAAGGACACCGGGGAGCTGTTTTTT	CASSFPTGGKDTGELFF	TRBJ2-2	.	TRBV11-2	.
TGTGCCAGCAGTTTGACTAGCACCCACACAGATACGCAGTATTTT	CASSLTSTHTDTQYF	TRBJ2-3	TRBD2	TRBV28	.
TGTGCCAGCAGCTTCCCCGGACAGGGCGCCTACGAGCAGTACTTC	CASSFPGQGAYEQYF	TRBJ2-7	TRBD1	TRBV7-9	.